This is a list of T cell receptor beta chains from one sample in a study of T-cell memory formation after mild COVID-19. A single record per CDR3 protein comes from TCRdb applying MiXCR to the 5' RACE reads. The sample carries 560,000 or so distinct CDR3 sequences, 15% to 20% recorded once. The specimen was PBMCs or a T cell subset sorted from them (not recorded which). All receptors derive from an adult woman who had mild COVID-19 (a few samples of this study predate the infection). Cell type and time point are not known. CDR3s include the opening cysteine and the closing phenylalanine or tryptophan. A D gene is named only where the DNA matches it firmly. Not every row has a clone size; where given, it reads once, few, many or a size class.

j_call | d_call | v_call | clone_size | cdr3_nt | cdr3_aa
TRBJ2-3 | - | TRBV10-3 | few | TGTGCCATCAGTGAGGATAGGGGGGATGGCACAGATACGCAGTATTTT | CAISEDRGDGTDTQYF
TRBJ2-1 | - | TRBV5-1 | few | TGCGCCAGCAGCTTGGCCCCGACGGCTAAGCAGTTCTTC | CASSLAPTAKQFF
TRBJ2-5 | - | TRBV20-1 | - | TGCAGTGAGGAGGACAGTCTGTACCAAGAGACCCAGTACTTC | CSEEDSLYQETQYF
TRBJ1-1 | TRBD1 | TRBV5-5 | - | TGTGCCAGCAGCGGGACAGGTATGAACACTGAAGCTTTCTTT | CASSGTGMNTEAFF
TRBJ1-1 | - | TRBV29-1 | few | TGCAGGGCAGGGAGCGGGAACACTGAAGCTTTCTTT | CRAGSGNTEAFF
TRBJ1-1 | - | TRBV24-1 | - | TGTGCCGCAGCCCGAAGGGAAAACACTGAAGCTTTCTTT | CAAARRENTEAFF
TRBJ1-2 | - | TRBV12-3/TRBV12-4 | - | TGTGCCAGCAGTTTAGAACAGCCTGGAGGCTATGGCTACACCTTC | CASSLEQPGGYGYTF
TRBJ2-1 | TRBD1 | TRBV5-1 | many | TGCGCCAGCAGCTTGGCCGGGACAGGGGTCAATGAGCAGTTCTTC | CASSLAGTGVNEQFF
TRBJ1-1 | TRBD1 | TRBV7-3 | few | TGTGCCAGCAGCTCGGGACAGGGAAGCGGCACTGAAGCTTTCTTT | CASSSGQGSGTEAFF
TRBJ2-1 | - | TRBV6-5 | few | TGTGCCAGCAGTTACGGGAGCGTGGGGAATGAGCAGTTCTTC | CASSYGSVGNEQFF
TRBJ1-1 | TRBD1 | TRBV15 | - | TGTGCCACCAGCAGCCGACAGGGGTTAGGGACTGAAGCTTTCTTT | CATSSRQGLGTEAFF
TRBJ2-3 | TRBD1 | TRBV6-6 | few | TGTGCCAGCAGTTACTACCAGGGGGTGCTTCGCACAGATACGCAGTATTTT | CASSYYQGVLRTDTQYF
TRBJ2-5 | TRBD2 | TRBV20-1 | - | TGCAGAGCTAGCGGGGGGGCGGAGGAGACCCAGTACTTC | CRASGGAEETQYF
TRBJ2-1 | TRBD2 | TRBV4-1 | few | TGCGCCAGCAGCCAGTGGGGGGGTAACAATGAGCAGTTCTTC | CASSQWGGNNEQFF
TRBJ1-1 | - | TRBV11-3 | - | TGTGCCAGCAGCTCCTCCCCGGGGGAAGCTTTCTTT | CASSSSPGEAFF
TRBJ1-5 | - | TRBV7-8 | - | TGTGCCAGCAGCTTATTGTGGGACACCAATCAGCCCCAGCATTTT | CASSLLWDTNQPQHF
TRBJ2-7 | - | TRBV24-1 | - | TGTGCCACCAGTGTCGGCGGAGACGAGCAGTACTTC | CATSVGGDEQYF
TRBJ1-1 | - | TRBV7-9 | many | TGTGCCAGCAGCTTAGACCTAGAAGCTTTCTTT | CASSLDLEAFF